The clone carrying this T cell receptor (beta chain) occurred once. This sample is part of a study of blood T cell repertoires in COVID-19. The overall study: From the United States, Italy and Spain came samples of acute and convalescent COVID-19.

The repertoire was sequenced with immunoSEQ multiplex PCR; TCRdb's copy has only in-frame clones and lacks some. Altogether approximately 290,000 clones are present, 65% to 85% being singletons, with the ten largest covering about a sixth. Trimming cost V 5 bases and J 5 bases; bases outside gene matches: 12. The CDR3 loop spans 16 amino acids. Germline CDR1 and CDR2: SGHVS and FQNEAQ. The V call is TRBV7-8, the J call TRBJ2-1; TRBD2 aligns across 7 bases. The source of this sequence is a person aged 65 to 85 with COVID-19, enrolled during active disease. Sequenced: peripheral blood. As DNA, the CDR3 is TGTGCCAGCAGCCCTCATTCTAGCGGAGCAAACAATGAGCAGTTCTTC. It yields the protein CASSPHSSGANNEQFF.